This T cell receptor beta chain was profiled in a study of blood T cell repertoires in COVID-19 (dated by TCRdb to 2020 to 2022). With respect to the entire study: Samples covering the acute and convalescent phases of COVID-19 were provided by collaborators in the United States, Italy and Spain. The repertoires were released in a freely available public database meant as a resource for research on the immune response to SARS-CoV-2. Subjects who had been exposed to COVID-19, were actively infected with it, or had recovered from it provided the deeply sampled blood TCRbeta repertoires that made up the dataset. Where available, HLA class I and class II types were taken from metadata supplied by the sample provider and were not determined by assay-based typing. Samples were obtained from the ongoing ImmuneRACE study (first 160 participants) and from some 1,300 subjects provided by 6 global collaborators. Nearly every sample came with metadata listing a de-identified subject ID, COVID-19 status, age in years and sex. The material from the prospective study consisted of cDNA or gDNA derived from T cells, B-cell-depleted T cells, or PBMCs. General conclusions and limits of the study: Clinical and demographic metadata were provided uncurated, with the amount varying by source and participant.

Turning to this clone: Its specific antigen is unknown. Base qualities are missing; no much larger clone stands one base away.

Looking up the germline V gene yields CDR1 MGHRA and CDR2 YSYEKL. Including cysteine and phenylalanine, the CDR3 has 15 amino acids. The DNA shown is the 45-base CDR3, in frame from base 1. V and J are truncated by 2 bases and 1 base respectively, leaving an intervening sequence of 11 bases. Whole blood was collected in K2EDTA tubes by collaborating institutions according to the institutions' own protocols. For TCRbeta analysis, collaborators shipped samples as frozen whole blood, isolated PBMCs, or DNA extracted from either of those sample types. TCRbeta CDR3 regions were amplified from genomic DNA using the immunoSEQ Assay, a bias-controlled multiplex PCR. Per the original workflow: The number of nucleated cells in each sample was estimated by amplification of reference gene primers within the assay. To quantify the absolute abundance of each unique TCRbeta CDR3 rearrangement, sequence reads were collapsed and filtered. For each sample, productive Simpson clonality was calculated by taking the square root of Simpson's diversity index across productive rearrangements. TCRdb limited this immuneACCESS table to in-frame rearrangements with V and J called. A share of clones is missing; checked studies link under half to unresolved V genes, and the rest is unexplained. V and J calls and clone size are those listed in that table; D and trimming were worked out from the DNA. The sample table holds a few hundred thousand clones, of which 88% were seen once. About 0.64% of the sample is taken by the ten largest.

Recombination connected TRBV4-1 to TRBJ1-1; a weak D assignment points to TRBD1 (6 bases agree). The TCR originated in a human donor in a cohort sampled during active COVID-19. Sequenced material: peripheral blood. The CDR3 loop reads CASSQYRVQNTEAFF. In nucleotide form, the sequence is TGCGCCAGCAGCCAATACAGGGTGCAGAACACTGAAGCTTTCTTT.